The rows below give T cell receptor beta chains drawn from one sample of a study of molecular identifiers for immune sequencing clone quantification. TCRdb re-derived calls from the PCR reads in MiXCR, one entry per CDR3 protein. Of hundreds of thousands of distinct CDR3 sequences in the sample, around 25% are singletons; the top ten hold about 0.8%. The sequenced sample was naive CD8+ T cells from blood, with Jurkat cell RNA spiked in. The receptors shown here come from a human donor in good health. Some libraries in this study had Jurkat cell RNA spiked in. The CDR3 runs from the conserved cysteine through the conserved F or W. D genes are given only for firm matches. Clone size is shown for a subset of rows, as once, few, many or a class of expanded clone.

abundance: many; d_gene: TRBD1; j_gene: TRBJ1-4; v_gene: TRBV29-1; CDR3nt: TGCAGCGTTGAATTATGGAACGGCCAGGGGGCTGAAAAACTGTTTTTT; CDR3aa: CSVELWNGQGAEKLFF
abundance: few; d_gene: TRBD2; j_gene: TRBJ2-3; v_gene: TRBV18; CDR3nt: TGTGCCAGCTCACCGGAGCTAGCGGGGTTCACAGATACGCAGTATTTT; CDR3aa: CASSPELAGFTDTQYF
abundance: many; d_gene: TRBD1; j_gene: TRBJ1-2; v_gene: TRBV28; CDR3nt: TGTGCCAGCAGTTTTTCCGGGACAGTACTAGGCTACACCTTC; CDR3aa: CASSFSGTVLGYTF
abundance: few; d_gene: TRBD2; j_gene: TRBJ2-1; v_gene: TRBV27; CDR3nt: TGTGCCACCCGGACTAGCTCGCTCAATGAGCAGTTCTTC; CDR3aa: CATRTSSLNEQFF
abundance: many; d_gene: NA; j_gene: TRBJ2-7; v_gene: TRBV5-1; CDR3nt: TGCGCCAGCAGCTCGATGACTAGTTCCTTTGACGAGCAGTACTTC; CDR3aa: CASSSMTSSFDEQYF
abundance: few; d_gene: TRBD1; j_gene: TRBJ2-7; v_gene: TRBV2; CDR3nt: TGTGCCAGCGGGACCGGGACAGGCCCCTACGAGCAGTACTTC; CDR3aa: CASGTGTGPYEQYF
abundance: many; d_gene: NA; j_gene: TRBJ2-3; v_gene: TRBV25-1; CDR3nt: TGTGCCAGCAGTGAAACAGTAGATACGCAGTATTTT; CDR3aa: CASSETVDTQYF
abundance: NA; d_gene: TRBD2; j_gene: TRBJ2-2; v_gene: TRBV3-1; CDR3nt: TGTGCCAGCAGCTTCCCCGGCGGGAGGATCGGGGAGCTGTTTTTT; CDR3aa: CASSFPGGRIGELFF
abundance: NA; d_gene: NA; j_gene: TRBJ2-7; v_gene: TRBV2; CDR3nt: TGTGCCAGCGGACAGACGATAACCTACGGGCAGTACTTC; CDR3aa: CASGQTITYGQYF
abundance: few; d_gene: TRBD1; j_gene: TRBJ2-7; v_gene: TRBV7-6; CDR3nt: TGTGCCAGCAGCCAGACGGAGGGACAGGGTTTCTCCTACGAGCAGTACTTC; CDR3aa: CASSQTEGQGFSYEQYF
abundance: few; d_gene: NA; j_gene: TRBJ1-3; v_gene: TRBV7-9; CDR3nt: TGTGCCTACATTAAGTCTGGAAACACCATATATTTT; CDR3aa: CAYIKSGNTIYF
abundance: NA; d_gene: NA; j_gene: TRBJ2-2; v_gene: TRBV6-2/TRBV6-3; CDR3nt: TGTGCCAGCACTCCATGGAGGTCAGGGTTGGCCGGGGAGCTGTTTTTT; CDR3aa: CASTPWRSGLAGELFF
abundance: few; d_gene: TRBD1; j_gene: TRBJ2-7; v_gene: TRBV10-3; CDR3nt: TGTGCCATCAGTGAGTCAGGACAGGGATACGAGCAGTACTTC; CDR3aa: CAISESGQGYEQYF
abundance: NA; d_gene: TRBD1; j_gene: TRBJ1-1; v_gene: TRBV19; CDR3nt: TGTGCCAGTAAGGATCGGGACAGGGGGAGTAGGTCTGAAGCTTTCTTT; CDR3aa: CASKDRDRGSRSEAFF
abundance: few; d_gene: NA; j_gene: TRBJ2-3; v_gene: TRBV5-4; CDR3nt: TGTGCCAGCAGCGCCTCGTGGGGCACAGATACGCAGTATTTT; CDR3aa: CASSASWGTDTQYF
abundance: many; d_gene: NA; j_gene: TRBJ2-3; v_gene: TRBV28; CDR3nt: TGTGCCAGCAGTGACATTGGGGGCGCGGGCACAGATACGCAGTATTTT; CDR3aa: CASSDIGGAGTDTQYF
abundance: many; d_gene: NA; j_gene: TRBJ2-3; v_gene: TRBV6-1; CDR3nt: TGTGCCAGCAGACAAGACGCCCCGAGCACAGATACGCAGTATTTT; CDR3aa: CASRQDAPSTDTQYF
abundance: NA; d_gene: NA; j_gene: TRBJ1-1; v_gene: TRBV2; CDR3nt: TGTGCCAGCAGTGAAGCGGTCGTGGGGAACACTGAAGCTTTCTTT; CDR3aa: CASSEAVVGNTEAFF
abundance: once; d_gene: NA; j_gene: TRBJ2-7; v_gene: TRBV4-3; CDR3nt: TGCGCCAGCAGCCACGGACAGAACTGCGAGCAGTACTTC; CDR3aa: CASSHGQNCEQYF
abundance: few; d_gene: NA; j_gene: TRBJ2-3; v_gene: TRBV12-3/TRBV12-4; CDR3nt: TGTGCCAGCAGTCCACGGCTCACAGATACGCAGTATTTT; CDR3aa: CASSPRLTDTQYF
abundance: few; d_gene: TRBD2; j_gene: TRBJ2-1; v_gene: TRBV4-3; CDR3nt: TGCGCCAGCAGCCATGGACTAGCGGACACGGCCTACAATGAGCAGTTCTTC; CDR3aa: CASSHGLADTAYNEQFF
abundance: NA; d_gene: NA; j_gene: TRBJ2-7; v_gene: TRBV7-9; CDR3nt: TGTGCCAGCAGCTCCCTCTTGTCACCCGAGCAGTACTTC; CDR3aa: CASSSLLSPEQYF
abundance: NA; d_gene: NA; j_gene: TRBJ2-3; v_gene: TRBV7-6; CDR3nt: TGTGCCAGCAGCTTTGGGGGGGCTCTCGGAGATACGCAGTATTTT; CDR3aa: CASSFGGALGDTQYF
abundance: NA; d_gene: NA; j_gene: TRBJ2-7; v_gene: TRBV12-3/TRBV12-4; CDR3nt: TGTGCCAGCAACATACAGGGCCACGAGCAGTACTTC; CDR3aa: CASNIQGHEQYF
abundance: few; d_gene: NA; j_gene: TRBJ1-4; v_gene: TRBV28; CDR3nt: TGTGCCAGCAGTCTGTATAATGAAAAACTGTTTTTT; CDR3aa: CASSLYNEKLFF
abundance: few; d_gene: NA; j_gene: TRBJ2-2; v_gene: TRBV7-9; CDR3nt: TGTGCCAGCAGCTTAGAAGGAGGGACAGCCAACACCGGGGAGCTGTTTTTT; CDR3aa: CASSLEGGTANTGELFF
abundance: many; d_gene: TRBD2; j_gene: TRBJ2-3; v_gene: TRBV7-2; CDR3nt: TGTGCCAGCAGCTACCTAGCGGGAGGGCCGGCAGATACGCAGTATTTT; CDR3aa: CASSYLAGGPADTQYF
abundance: NA; d_gene: TRBD2; j_gene: TRBJ2-5; v_gene: TRBV20-1; CDR3nt: TGCAGTGCTAGACCGAGGGGACTACGTCGAGAGACCCAGTACTTC; CDR3aa: CSARPRGLRRETQYF
abundance: few; d_gene: NA; j_gene: TRBJ2-1; v_gene: TRBV29-1; CDR3nt: NA; CDR3aa: CSVVLWFGAGAYNEQSF
abundance: NA; d_gene: NA; j_gene: TRBJ2-3; v_gene: TRBV7-9; CDR3nt: TGTGCCAGCAGCTCCTCTCTGGTCAGCACAGATACGCAGTATTTT; CDR3aa: CASSSSLVSTDTQYF
abundance: many; d_gene: NA; j_gene: TRBJ2-1; v_gene: TRBV30; CDR3nt: TGTGCCTGGAGTGTGCCCGGTTCCTACAATGAGCAGTTCTTC; CDR3aa: CAWSVPGSYNEQFF
abundance: many; d_gene: TRBD1; j_gene: TRBJ2-7; v_gene: TRBV6-5; CDR3nt: TGTGCCAGCAGCCCCGGACAGGCCGGCTACGAGCAGTACTTC; CDR3aa: CASSPGQAGYEQYF
abundance: many; d_gene: NA; j_gene: TRBJ2-7; v_gene: TRBV6-5; CDR3nt: TGTGCCAGCAGTTACTCGGGTAGCGTCGGCGAGCAGTACTTC; CDR3aa: CASSYSGSVGEQYF
abundance: few; d_gene: NA; j_gene: TRBJ1-2; v_gene: TRBV7-9; CDR3nt: TGTGCCAGCAGCCCCGTCACGAGCTATGGCTACACCTTC; CDR3aa: CASSPVTSYGYTF
abundance: many; d_gene: NA; j_gene: TRBJ1-5; v_gene: TRBV4-2; CDR3nt: TGTGCCAGCAGCCAAGTGGCGGGGTTTAATCAGCCCCAGCATTTT; CDR3aa: CASSQVAGFNQPQHF
abundance: NA; d_gene: NA; j_gene: TRBJ2-7; v_gene: TRBV12-5; CDR3nt: TGCGCTAGTGCCCTCGTGTCCTACGCGCAGTACTTC; CDR3aa: CASALVSYAQYF
abundance: few; d_gene: TRBD1; j_gene: TRBJ2-7; v_gene: TRBV4-1; CDR3nt: TGCGCCAGCAGCCTAACTTCTGACAGGGCAGGCTACGAGCAGTACTTC; CDR3aa: CASSLTSDRAGYEQYF
abundance: NA; d_gene: NA; j_gene: TRBJ1-2; v_gene: TRBV7-2; CDR3nt: TGTGCCAGCAGCTCGAGTCTCAGGGACGGCTACACCTTC; CDR3aa: CASSSSLRDGYTF
abundance: many; d_gene: TRBD2; j_gene: TRBJ2-5; v_gene: TRBV7-8; CDR3nt: TGTGCCAGCAACAATTGGATAGCGGGGGGGCCAGAGACCCAGTACTTC; CDR3aa: CASNNWIAGGPETQYF
abundance: many; d_gene: TRBD1; j_gene: TRBJ1-3; v_gene: TRBV5-1; CDR3nt: TGCGCCAGCAGCTTGGACAGGGGAGCCGGAAACACCATATATTTT; CDR3aa: CASSLDRGAGNTIYF
abundance: many; d_gene: NA; j_gene: TRBJ1-1; v_gene: TRBV4-1; CDR3nt: TGCGCCAGCAGCCAAGTAGGGTTCCTGGAGGAAGCTTTCTTT; CDR3aa: CASSQVGFLEEAFF
abundance: NA; d_gene: NA; j_gene: TRBJ2-3; v_gene: TRBV27; CDR3nt: TGTGCCAGCAGTTTATCTCCGACGGACACAGATACGCAGTATTTT; CDR3aa: CASSLSPTDTDTQYF
abundance: many; d_gene: TRBD2; j_gene: TRBJ2-3; v_gene: TRBV6-2/TRBV6-3; CDR3nt: TGTGCCAGCACCGAAGGCCCGACTAGCCCCACAGATACGCAGTATTTT; CDR3aa: CASTEGPTSPTDTQYF
abundance: many; d_gene: NA; j_gene: TRBJ2-2; v_gene: TRBV12-3/TRBV12-4; CDR3nt: TGTGCCAGCAGTAGCGGGACAGGGAACACCGGGGAGCTGTTTTTT; CDR3aa: CASSSGTGNTGELFF
abundance: NA; d_gene: NA; j_gene: TRBJ2-2; v_gene: TRBV6-5; CDR3nt: TGTGCCAGCAGTTACGCTGGGGGTCTCTCCGGGGAGCTGTTTTTT; CDR3aa: CASSYAGGLSGELFF
abundance: NA; d_gene: TRBD2; j_gene: TRBJ2-3; v_gene: TRBV6-5; CDR3nt: TGTGCCAGCAGACCTGCGGGGGGAGATACGCAGTATTTT; CDR3aa: CASRPAGGDTQYF
abundance: many; d_gene: NA; j_gene: TRBJ2-2; v_gene: TRBV12-3/TRBV12-4; CDR3nt: TGTGCCAGCAGCCGCGGGACAAGAGTTTTGGGGACCGGGGAGCTGTTTTTT; CDR3aa: CASSRGTRVLGTGELFF
abundance: NA; d_gene: NA; j_gene: TRBJ2-5; v_gene: TRBV2; CDR3nt: TGTGCCAGCAGTGAAAGGGAAGCAAAAGTACGCCAAGAGACCCAGTACTTC; CDR3aa: CASSEREAKVRQETQYF
abundance: once; d_gene: TRBD1; j_gene: TRBJ2-5; v_gene: TRBV15; CDR3nt: TGTGCCACCAGCAGAGTTGGGACAGGGGGCCAAGAGCCCCAGTACTTC; CDR3aa: CATSRVGTGGQEPQYF
abundance: NA; d_gene: NA; j_gene: TRBJ2-7; v_gene: TRBV6-2/TRBV6-3; CDR3nt: TGTGCCAGCAGTTACTCACAACAGGGCGATATCCTACCCGAGCAGTACTTC; CDR3aa: CASSYSQQGDILPEQYF
abundance: few; d_gene: TRBD1; j_gene: TRBJ1-1; v_gene: TRBV19; CDR3nt: TGTGCCAGTATCCAGGGGGCTTACAAGAACACTGAAGCTTTCTTT; CDR3aa: CASIQGAYKNTEAFF
abundance: few; d_gene: TRBD1; j_gene: TRBJ2-7; v_gene: TRBV7-9; CDR3nt: TGTGCCAGTACACCTCGACAGGGTGACTTAGGGATGTACGAGCAGTACTTC; CDR3aa: CASTPRQGDLGMYEQYF
abundance: NA; d_gene: NA; j_gene: TRBJ1-6; v_gene: TRBV16; CDR3nt: TGTGCCAGCAGCCAATCGGACTATAATTCACCCCTCCACTTT; CDR3aa: CASSQSDYNSPLHF
abundance: NA; d_gene: TRBD1; j_gene: TRBJ1-6; v_gene: TRBV14; CDR3nt: TGTGCCAGCAGCCAAAGGGACAGGGACCCTTATAATTCACCCCTCCACTTT; CDR3aa: CASSQRDRDPYNSPLHF
abundance: many; d_gene: NA; j_gene: TRBJ2-3; v_gene: TRBV29-1; CDR3nt: TGCAGCGCCGAACTAGATACGCAGTATTTT; CDR3aa: CSAELDTQYF
abundance: many; d_gene: TRBD1; j_gene: TRBJ1-1; v_gene: TRBV6-5; CDR3nt: TGTGCCAGCAGTCTGCCGGGACAGGAAGCTTTCTTT; CDR3aa: CASSLPGQEAFF
abundance: NA; d_gene: NA; j_gene: TRBJ2-7; v_gene: TRBV7-8; CDR3nt: TGTGCCAGCAGCTCCCTGGGAAGAACCTACGAGCAGTACTTC; CDR3aa: CASSSLGRTYEQYF
abundance: many; d_gene: NA; j_gene: TRBJ2-7; v_gene: TRBV7-9; CDR3nt: TGTGCCAGCAGCCCCGGCCCGACCTCCGAGCAGTACTTC; CDR3aa: CASSPGPTSEQYF
abundance: many; d_gene: TRBD2; j_gene: TRBJ2-7; v_gene: TRBV30; CDR3nt: TGTGCCTGGAGCCTTGGACTAGCCCCTACCTACGAGCAGTACTTC; CDR3aa: CAWSLGLAPTYEQYF
abundance: NA; d_gene: TRBD1; j_gene: TRBJ1-2; v_gene: TRBV13; CDR3nt: TGTGCCAGCAGCCTACAGGGGGCGCTTTACGCGACTCACTATGGCTACACCTTC; CDR3aa: CASSLQGALYATHYGYTF